The clone carrying this T cell receptor beta chain was observed at least ten times. Antigen specificity is unknown. The data are from a study of Graves' ophthalmopathy and Graves' hyperthyroidism. Beta-chain TCR CDR3 regions were amplified from RNA transcripts. First-round RT-PCR employed HTBI primers, with a second-round multiplex PCR after it. TCRdb re-derived calls from the multiplex PCR reads in MiXCR, one entry per CDR3 protein. Seen here are over a million distinct CDR3 sequences, less than 45% observed once, and the top ten hold around 10%. Overall study results and limits: Clonotypes were expanded in thyroid at above 0.001 frequency, and most also appeared in blood.

The trim removed 3 bases at V and 3 bases at J, leaving 7 bases unmatched. This CDR3 is 16 amino acids long. Germline V gene lookup returns CDR1 SGDLS and CDR2 YYNGEE. V and J are TRBV9 and TRBJ1-3; 9 bases match TRBD1. The specimen was peripheral blood or thyroid tissue (not recorded which). This receptor was obtained from an adult man with Graves' hyperthyroidism. The CDR3 DNA follows: TGTGCCAGCAGCGCTGACAGGGGGATAGATGGAAACACCATATATTTT. As protein: CASSADRGIDGNTIYF.